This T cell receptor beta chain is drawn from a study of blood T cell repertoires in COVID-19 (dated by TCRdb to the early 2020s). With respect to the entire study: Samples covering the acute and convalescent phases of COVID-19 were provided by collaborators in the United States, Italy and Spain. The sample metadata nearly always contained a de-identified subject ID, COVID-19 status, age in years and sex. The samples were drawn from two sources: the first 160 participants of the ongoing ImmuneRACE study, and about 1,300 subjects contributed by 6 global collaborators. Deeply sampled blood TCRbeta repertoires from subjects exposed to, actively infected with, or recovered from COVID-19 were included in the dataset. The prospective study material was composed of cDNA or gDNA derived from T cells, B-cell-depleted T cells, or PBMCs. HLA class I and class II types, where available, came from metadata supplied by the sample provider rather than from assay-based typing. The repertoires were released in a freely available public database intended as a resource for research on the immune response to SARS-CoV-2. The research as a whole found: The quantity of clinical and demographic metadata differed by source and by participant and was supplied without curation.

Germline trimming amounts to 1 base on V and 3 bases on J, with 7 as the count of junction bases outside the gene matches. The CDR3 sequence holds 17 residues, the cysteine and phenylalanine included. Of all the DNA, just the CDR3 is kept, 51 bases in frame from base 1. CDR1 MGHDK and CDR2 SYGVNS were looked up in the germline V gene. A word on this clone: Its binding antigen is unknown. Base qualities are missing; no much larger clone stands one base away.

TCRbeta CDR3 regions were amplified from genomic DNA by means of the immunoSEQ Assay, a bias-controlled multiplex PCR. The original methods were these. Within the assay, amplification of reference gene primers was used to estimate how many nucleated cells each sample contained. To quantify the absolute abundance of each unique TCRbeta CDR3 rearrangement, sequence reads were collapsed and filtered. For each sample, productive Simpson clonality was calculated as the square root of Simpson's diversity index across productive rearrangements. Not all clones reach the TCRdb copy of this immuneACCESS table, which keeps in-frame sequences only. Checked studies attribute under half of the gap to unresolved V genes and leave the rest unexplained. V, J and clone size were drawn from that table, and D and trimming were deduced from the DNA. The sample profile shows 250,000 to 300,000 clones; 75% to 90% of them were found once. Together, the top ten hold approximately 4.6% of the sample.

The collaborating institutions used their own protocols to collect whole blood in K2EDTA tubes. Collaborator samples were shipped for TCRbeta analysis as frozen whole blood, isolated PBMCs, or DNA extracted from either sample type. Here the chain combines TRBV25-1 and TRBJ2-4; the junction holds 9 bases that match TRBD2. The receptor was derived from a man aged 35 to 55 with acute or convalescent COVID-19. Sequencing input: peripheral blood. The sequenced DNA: TGTGCCAGCAGTGAATTAGGTTTAGCGGGGGTCAAAAACATTCAGTACTTC. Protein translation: CASSELGLAGVKNIQYF.